A single T cell receptor beta chain is shown here with its context. Its antigen is unknown. Unique molecular identifiers (one per individual cDNA molecule) were attached. In TCRdb, the 5' RACE reads were re-called with MiXCR into one record per CDR3 protein. The sample includes 70,000 to 85,000 distinct CDR3 sequences, 12% of them seen just once. Trimming removed 3 bases from V and 1 base from J, with 15 bases in between. The germline gives CDR1 SGHRS, CDR2 YFSETQ. This CDR3 has 16 residues. The data derive from a study of early T cells in non-severe SARS-CoV-2 infection. Overall study context: Chains were unpaired, as sequencing was done on bulk RNA from unsorted whole blood. General study points: The VDJdb matching leaned toward anti-spike CD8 responses and overlooked private and CD4 specificities.

Sequencing was carried out using whole blood. This sequence was found in an adult who was a healthcare worker with PCR-confirmed SARS-CoV-2 infection or an uninfected control (not recorded which). The V call is TRBV5-1, the J call TRBJ2-3; D might be TRBD2 (6 bases). The CDR3: CASSSGLTIGTDTQYF. Written as DNA, the CDR3 is TGCGCCAGCAGCTCGGGACTTACTATCGGCACAGATACGCAGTATTTT.